Following are 32 T cell receptor beta chains from one sample sequenced in a study of T cells in Graves' hyperthyroidism and ophthalmopathy. TCR beta CDR3 regions were amplified from RNA transcripts. TCR CDR3 regions were first amplified by RT-PCR with HTBI primers. MiXCR, run by TCRdb on the multiplex PCR reads, gives a single entry per CDR3 protein. This table has 490,000 or so distinct CDR3 sequences, less than 20% appearing once. The specimen was blood. The origin of the receptors is a man between 35 and 55 years old with Graves' ophthalmopathy.

This clonotype has just a few counts. This chain uses TRBV4-1 with TRBJ1-5, with 7 bases matching TRBD1. After removal of 4 bases from V and 6 bases from J, the junction contained 9 bases not matched to a gene. Germline-derived CDR1 and CDR2 are MGHRA and YSYEKL. CDR3 length: 15 residues. The CDR3 loop reads CASSLERGGSQPQHF. The CDR3 DNA is TGCGCCAGCAGCCTGGAAAGAGGGGGCTCTCAGCCCCAGCATTTT.

This clonotype was observed once. CDR3 in DNA: TGTGCCAGCCGCGAGGGGATGAGGTACGACAATGAGCAGTTCTTC. Translation: CASREGMRYDNEQFF. The chain uses TRBV28 and TRBJ2-1; D may match TRBD1 or TRBD2 (5 bases each). Germline V CDR1 and CDR2: MDHEN, SYDVKM. This CDR3 is 15 amino acids long. V lost 8 bases to trimming and J lost 5 bases, with 19 bases between them. The full variable domain, completed using reference TRBV28 and TRBJ2-1, is DVKVTQSSRYLVKRTGEKVFLECVQDMDHENMFWYRQDPGLGLRLIYFSYDVKMKEKGDIPEGYSVSREKKERFSLILESASTNQTSMYLCASREGMRYDNEQFFGPGTRLTVL.

This clonotype was detected a few times. The chain joins TRBV5-1 to TRBJ2-2, with D hard to call. The V gene lost 4 bases and the J gene lost 3 bases, with 10 bases spanning the gap. Looked up from germline, CDR1 is SGHRS and CDR2 is YFSETQ. The CDR3 consists of 14 residues. CDR3 nucleotide sequence: TGCGCCAGCAGCCAACCCAAAGACACCGGGGAGCTGTTTTTT. This sequence encodes CASSQPKDTGELFF.

This clonotype appeared many times. J is TRBJ2-7 and V is TRBV15; 7 bases fit TRBD1. Germline trimming cut 3 bases from V and 1 base from J; bases unmatched to any gene: 6. The CDR3 extends over 15 amino acids. The germline CDR1 and CDR2 sequences are LNHNV and YYDKDF (reference sequence). In DNA form, the CDR3 reads TGTGCCACCAGCAGGAGCCGGGACAGTTCCTACGAGCAGTACTTC. Amino acid sequence: CATSRSRDSSYEQYF. The whole variable domain, filled in from reference TRBV15 and TRBJ2-7, reads DAMVIQNPRYQVTQFGKPVTLSCSQTLNHNVMYWYQQKSSQAPKLLFHYYDKDFNNEADTPDNFQSRRPNTSFCFLDIRSPGLGDTAMYLCATSRSRDSSYEQYFGPGTRLTVT.

V usage is TRBV6-1 and J usage is TRBJ1-3; D not resolved. The CDR3 length is 15 residues. Germline CDR1 and CDR2: MNHNS and SASEGT. Trimming cost V 7 bases and J 1 base, with 14 bases left between them. CDR3 bases: TGTGCCAGCACCCCTGCGCGGGGATCTGGAAACACCATATATTTT. This gives the protein CASTPARGSGNTIYF.

The sample holds many counts of this clonotype. The V and J genes are TRBV7-2 and TRBJ2-7; 9 nucleotides line up with TRBD2. Germline CDR1 reads SGHTA; CDR2 reads FQGNSA. J gave up 0 bases and V 1 base, and 7 bases lay outside the gene matches. The CDR3 is made up of 17 amino acids. CDR3: CASSLVAGGRSSYEQYF. The CDR3 DNA is TGTGCCAGCAGCTTAGTCGCGGGAGGGAGGAGCTCCTACGAGCAGTACTTC.

V gene TRBV20-1 combines with J gene TRBJ2-7; TRBD2 matches at 11 bases. V shed 1 base, J shed 7 bases, and the junction held 12 bases outside the gene matches. The CDR3 has 16 amino acids. CDR1 and CDR2 (germline): DFQATT, SNEGSKA (reference sequence). The CDR3 DNA sequence: TGCAGTGCTAGAGGCCGTTACCTAGCGGGAGGTGATGAGCAGTACTTC. The encoded protein is CSARGRYLAGGDEQYF.

The gene calls are TRBV15 and TRBJ1-1; D remains unclear. Germline assignment: CDR1 LNHNV and CDR2 YYDKDF (reference sequence). The CDR3 length is 14 residues. Trimming removed 0 bases at V and 0 bases at J, with 5 bases between. The CDR3 region has the DNA TGTGCCACCAGCAGAGATCAGATGAACACTGAAGCTTTCTTT. Translated: CATSRDQMNTEAFF.

This clonotype appeared many times. The V call is TRBV5-1, the J call TRBJ2-7, with a possible D match to TRBD1 (6 bases). V lost 4 bases, J lost 2 bases, and 10 bases lay in between. The length of the CDR3 is 13 residues. Germline V lookup: CDR1 SGHRS, CDR2 YFSETQ. The CDR3 region has the DNA TGCGCCAGCAGCACCAGGACAGCCTACGAGCAGTACTTC. It yields the protein CASSTRTAYEQYF. The full variable domain, rest sourced from reference TRBV5-1 and TRBJ2-7, is KAGVTQTPRYLIKTRGQQVTLSCSPISGHRSVSWYQQTPGQGLQFLFEYFSETQRNKGNFPGRFSGRQFSNSRSEMNVSTLELGDSALYLCASSTRTAYEQYFGPGTRLTVT.

This clonotype came up a few times. The chain uses TRBV4-1 and TRBJ2-3; no clear D. Germline CDR1 and CDR2: MGHRA and YSYEKL. This CDR3 has 16 residues. V lost 0 bases, J lost 0 bases, and 10 bases lay in between. CDR3 sequence: CASSQDRALSTDTQYF. The CDR3, as DNA: TGCGCCAGCAGCCAAGATAGGGCCTTAAGCACAGATACGCAGTATTTT.

Details on this clonotype: Being one base from a much bigger clone, this may be a read error. This chain joins TRBV30 and TRBJ1-1; D possibly corresponds to TRBD1 (6 bases). V gave up 4 bases and J gave up 2 bases, with 17 bases separating them. The length of the CDR3 is 15 residues. Germline-derived CDR1 and CDR2 are GTSNPN and SVGIG (reference sequence). CDR3 sequence (DNA): TGTGCCTGGACTCCTCCCCCGGGGGCTAACACTGAAGCTTTCTTT. This sequence encodes CAWTPPPGANTEAFF.

This chain connects TRBV25-1 to TRBJ2-5, with D perhaps assigned TRBD1 or TRBD2 (6 bases each). Looked up from germline, CDR1 is MGHDK and CDR2 is SYGVNS. The CDR3 is 14 amino acids. V lost 1 base, J lost 4 bases, and 10 bases lay in between. The CDR3: CASSEFGGLETQYF. The CDR3 bases are TGTGCCAGCAGTGAATTTGGGGGGCTAGAGACCCAGTACTTC.

This clonotype was seen a handful of times. The gene calls are TRBV30 and TRBJ2-7; D is unresolved. The germline V gene encodes CDR1 GTSNPN and CDR2 SVGIG (reference sequence). CDR3 length equals 13 residues. V lost 3 bases to trimming and J lost 7 bases, with 16 bases between them. This chain's CDR3 is CAWRASFWGEQYF. The DNA for the CDR3 is TGTGCCTGGAGGGCCAGTTTCTGGGGTGAGCAGTACTTC.

This clonotype has more than one count but fewer than ten. The V gene is TRBV12-3 or TRBV12-4, the J gene TRBJ2-3; a weak D match, TRBD2 (5 bases). The CDR3 extends over 17 amino acids. With 5 bases removed from V and 2 bases from J, the gap between germline ends came to 20 bases. The CDR3 region is CASSPGSSGGFTDTQYF. CDR3 bases: TGTGCCAGCAGTCCCGGTTCGAGCGGTGGCTTCACAGATACGCAGTATTTT.

Many counts were recorded for this clonotype. The gene calls are TRBV2 and TRBJ2-3, with 11 bases that match TRBD1. Unmatched junction bases numbered 7, after V lost 6 bases and J lost 5 bases. The V gene's germline CDR1 is SNHLY and CDR2 FYNNEI. CDR3 size: 15 residues. The chain's CDR3 is CASRGRDRGRDTQYF. The CDR3 bases are TGTGCCAGCAGAGGCCGGGACAGGGGGAGAGATACGCAGTATTTT.

The chain recombines TRBV12-3 or TRBV12-4 with TRBJ2-5; tentatively, D is TRBD1 or TRBD2 (5 bases each). The CDR3 extends over 13 amino acids. V shed 8 bases and J shed 4 bases, with 14 bases lying between them. The CDR3 region has the DNA TGTGCCAGCGCGGACTGGGACGGAGAGACCCAGTACTTC. It is translated as CASADWDGETQYF.

This clonotype has a handful of counts. J is TRBJ2-5 and V is TRBV18, with 7 bases identical to TRBD2. The CDR3 length is 13 residues. Germline-derived CDR1 and CDR2 are KGHSH and LQKENI. J was trimmed by 5 bases and V by 1 base; bases with no gene match: 1. CDR3 sequence reads: CASSPQGGETQYF. The DNA of the CDR3 is TGTGCCAGCTCACCACAGGGAGGGGAGACCCAGTACTTC.

In its sample, this clonotype was seen many times. This chain connects TRBV2 to TRBJ1-5; possible D gene TRBD1, 6 bases. The CDR3 sequence is 15 residues long. With 2 bases removed from V and 4 bases from J, the gap between germline ends came to 12 bases. From germline, CDR1 is SNHLY and CDR2 FYNNEI. The CDR3 loop is CASSERGRGNQPQHF. CDR3 DNA: TGTGCCAGCAGTGAACGGGGGAGGGGGAATCAGCCCCAGCATTTT.

This clonotype was seen at least ten times. The J gene is TRBJ2-1, the V gene TRBV24-1; tentatively, D is TRBD1 (6 bases). With 5 bases removed from V and 6 bases from J, the gap between germline ends came to 19 bases. Germline V gene sequence: CDR1 KGHDR, CDR2 SFDVKD. The CDR3 has 16 amino acids. The CDR3 nucleotides read TGTGCCACCAGTGCCGAACAGGGAACCCTTCCCAATGAGCAGTTCTTC. Protein product: CATSAEQGTLPNEQFF.

The table lists this clonotype with a few counts. The genes are TRBV9 and TRBJ2-1, with 8 positions matching TRBD1. The CDR3 is 14 residues long. The junction had 8 bases not matched to a gene; V was cut back by 4 bases and J by 8 bases. Germline CDR1 SGDLS, CDR2 YYNGEE. The CDR3 DNA sequence: TGTGCCAGCAGCTCCCAGGACAGGGATCATGAGCAGTTCTTC. Translation: CASSSQDRDHEQFF.

The chain combines TRBV2 with TRBJ1-1; unclear D gene. The V and J ends lost 4 bases and 4 bases respectively, with 13 bases between them. The CDR3 is made up of 14 amino acids. CDR1 is SNHLY and CDR2 is FYNNEI in the germline V gene. CDR3 protein: CASSGGGPSTEAFF. DNA of the CDR3: TGTGCCAGCAGTGGAGGAGGGCCCAGCACTGAAGCTTTCTTT.

This clonotype was found many times. The chain joins TRBV27 to TRBJ2-7; no definite D call. V was pared by 7 bases and J by 6 bases, with 22 bases between. Germline CDR1 is MNHEY and CDR2 is SMNVEV (reference sequence). The CDR3 spans 15 residues. The CDR3 is CASTARYSAASEQYF. DNA for the CDR3: TGTGCCAGCACGGCCCGGTACTCTGCAGCCTCCGAGCAGTACTTC.

This clonotype was seen repeatedly, ten times or more. The V call is TRBV27, the J call TRBJ2-4; 10 bases agree with TRBD1. CDR3 size: 17 residues. Germline V gene lookup returns CDR1 MNHEY and CDR2 SMNVEV (reference sequence). Unmatched junction bases numbered 10, after V lost 5 bases and J lost 3 bases. CDR3 residues: CASSLGVTGGVKNIQYF. The DNA for the CDR3 is TGTGCCAGCAGTCTAGGGGTGACAGGGGGCGTCAAAAACATTCAGTACTTC.

This clonotype showed up just a few times. The rearrangement uses TRBV7-9 and TRBJ2-7; 9 nucleotides align to TRBD1. V was clipped by 7 bases and J by 5 bases; unmatched bases: 9. CDR1 and CDR2 from the germline V gene are SEHNR and FQNEAQ (reference sequence). CDR3 length: 14 amino acids. CDR3 sequence reads: CASNRDRADNEQYF. CDR3 sequence (DNA): TGTGCCAGCAACAGGGACAGGGCAGACAACGAGCAGTACTTC.

The rearrangement links TRBV6-2 or TRBV6-3 to TRBJ2-6; 8 bases are shared with TRBD1. The CDR3 extends over 16 amino acids. Germline V gene data show CDR1 as MNHEY and CDR2 as SVGEGT. V trimming: 5 bases; J trimming: 3 bases; junction bases outside the gene matches: 6. The CDR3 DNA sequence: TGTGCCAGCAGTGCGCAGGGGGCTGGTGGGGCCAACGTCCTGACTTTC. Encoded protein: CASSAQGAGGANVLTF.

This chain joins TRBV29-1 and TRBJ2-5; D is unresolved. The CDR3 totals 14 residues. The germline V gene has CDR1 SQVTM and CDR2 ANQGSEA. Deletions cut 2 bases from V and 2 bases from J, with 12 bases between. Here the CDR3 reads CSVELGRPQETQYF. CDR3 in DNA: TGCAGCGTTGAACTTGGTCGCCCTCAAGAGACCCAGTACTTC.

This clonotype has only a few counts. This chain connects TRBV29-1 to TRBJ2-7; D may match TRBD1 or TRBD2 (5 bases each). Germline CDR1 is SQVTM and CDR2 is ANQGSEA. V was pared by 4 bases and J by 0 bases, with 10 bases between. The length of the CDR3 is 13 residues. The CDR3 loop reads CSVGGNFSYEQYF. The CDR3 DNA reads as TGCAGCGTTGGGGGGAACTTCTCCTACGAGCAGTACTTC.

This clonotype appeared many times. This chain connects TRBV28 to TRBJ2-5; TRBD2 agrees at 8 bases. The CDR3 loop spans 16 amino acids. V lost 1 base and J lost 5; bases outside the gene matches: 9. CDR1 is MDHEN and CDR2 is SYDVKM in the germline V gene. The CDR3: CASSLSSGSRGETQYF. CDR3 sequence (DNA): TGTGCCAGCAGTTTATCCAGCGGGAGTCGGGGGGAGACCCAGTACTTC.

The chain uses TRBV12-3 or TRBV12-4 and TRBJ2-3, with 8 bases lining up with TRBD2. The trim removed 6 bases at V and 8 bases at J, leaving 19 bases unmatched. The CDR3 runs to 17 residues. DNA for the CDR3: TGTGCCAGCAGCCAAATGTTGGGACTAGGGACTCCAGGTACGCAGTATTTT. Encoded protein: CASSQMLGLGTPGTQYF.

This clonotype was counted only a few times. The chain joins TRBV7-2 to TRBJ1-4; D not resolved. V lost 1 base to trimming and J lost 7 bases, with 10 bases between them. CDR3 length: 14 residues. Germline V gives CDR1 SGHTA, CDR2 FQGNSA. Here the CDR3 DNA reads TGTGCCAGCAGCTTAGGGCGAGGGAGTGAAAAACTGTTTTTT. As protein: CASSLGRGSEKLFF.

This clonotype was recorded many times. The CDR3 spells CASKRTEGYEQYF. The DNA of the CDR3 is TGTGCCAGCAAGCGGACAGAGGGCTACGAGCAGTACTTC. J is TRBJ2-7 and V is TRBV3-1; TRBD1 is a possible D gene (6 bases). Germline V gives CDR1 LGHDT, CDR2 YNNKEL (reference sequence). The CDR3 spans 13 residues. Between the trimmed V and J ends, which lost 7 bases and 3 bases, there was a span of 13 bases.

The V call is TRBV7-2, the J call TRBJ1-4; tentative D call: TRBD1 (6 bases). Between the trimmed V and J ends, which lost 5 bases and 4 bases, there was a span of 14 bases. The germline V gene has CDR1 SGHTA and CDR2 FQGNSA. There are 15 residues in the CDR3. The CDR3 DNA sequence: TGTGCCAGCAGCGCCCTACAGGGCCATAATGAAAAACTGTTTTTT. This sequence encodes CASSALQGHNEKLFF.